This T cell receptor (beta chain) came from a study of blood T cell repertoires in COVID-19. Overall study: Samples representing acute and convalescent COVID-19 were sourced from the United States, Italy and Spain. PBMCs, B-cell-depleted T cells, or T cells were the source of the cDNA or gDNA that made up the material.

Trimming removed 1 base at V and 11 bases at J, with 14 bases between. Germline CDR1 is LNHDA and CDR2 is SQIVND (reference sequence). This CDR3 has 13 amino acids. Per the original methods: By means of reference gene primer amplification, nucleated cell counts were estimated. Data came from immunoSEQ multiplex PCR; TCRdb stores just in-frame clones and leaves some out. The DNA gave D and trimming, while V, J and clone size come from that table. The sample consists of about 24,000 clones, around four fifths of them appearing once. This sequence originates from a human donor in a cohort sampled during active COVID-19. This chain links TRBV19 with TRBJ1-1, with a tentative D call TRBD1 (5 bases). Input material: peripheral blood. In DNA form, the CDR3 reads TGTGCCAGTAGTATAGGGGCGGGACGTGATGCTTTCTTT. Amino acids: CASSIGAGRDAFF. Variable domain in full (rest from reference TRBV19 and TRBJ1-1): DGGITQSPKYLFRKEGQNVTLSCEQNLNHDAMYWYRQDPGQGLRLIYYSQIVNDFQKGDIAEGYSVSREKKESFPLTVTSAQKNPTAFYLCASSIGAGRDAFFGQGTRLTVV.